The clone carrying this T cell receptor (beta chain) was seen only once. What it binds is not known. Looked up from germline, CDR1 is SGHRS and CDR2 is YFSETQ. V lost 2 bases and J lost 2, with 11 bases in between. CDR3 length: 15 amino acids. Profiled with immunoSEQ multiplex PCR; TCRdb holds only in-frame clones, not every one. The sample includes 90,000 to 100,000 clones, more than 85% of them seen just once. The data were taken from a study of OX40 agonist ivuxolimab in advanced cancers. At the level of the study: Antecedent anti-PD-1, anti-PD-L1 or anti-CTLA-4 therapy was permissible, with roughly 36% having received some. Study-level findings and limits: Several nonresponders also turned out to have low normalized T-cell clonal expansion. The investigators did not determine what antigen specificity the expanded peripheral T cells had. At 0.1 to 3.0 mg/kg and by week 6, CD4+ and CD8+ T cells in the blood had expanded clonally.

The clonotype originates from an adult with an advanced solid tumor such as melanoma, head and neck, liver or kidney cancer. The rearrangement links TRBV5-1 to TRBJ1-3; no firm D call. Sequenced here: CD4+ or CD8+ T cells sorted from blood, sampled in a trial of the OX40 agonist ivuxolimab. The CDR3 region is CASSFNGITGNTIYF. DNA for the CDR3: TGCGCCAGCAGCTTCAACGGAATAACTGGAAACACCATATATTTT.